These 24 T cell receptor beta chains were sequenced from one sample in a study of human T cells and chemical hapten exposure. TCRdb re-analysed the RACE reads in MiXCR, keeping a single row per CDR3 protein. Of 79,000 or so distinct CDR3 sequences listed, approximately 10% are singletons. Described time point: patch test 1, 2 weeks after DPC sensitization. Treatment meaning: therapeutic diphenylcyclopropenone sensitization with weekly scalp DPC. The sample in question was whole blood, obtained in connection with sensitization to the hapten diphenylcyclopropenone (DPC). These receptors all stem from a woman in her fifties or sixties with alopecia areata. Some clones in this sample may be carry-over from other donors' samples.

The J gene is TRBJ2-7, the V gene TRBV18, with D unresolved. V was trimmed by 2 bases and J by 5 bases, leaving 7 bases between them. The CDR3 spans 12 residues. Germline V gene lookup returns CDR1 KGHSH and CDR2 LQKENI. The chain's CDR3 is CASSPMGNEQYF. In DNA form, the CDR3 reads TGTGCCAGCTCACCAATGGGGAACGAGCAGTACTTC.

This clonotype was detected only a few times. V gene TRBV28 combines with J gene TRBJ1-2; 8 bases agree with TRBD1. There are 12 residues in the CDR3. From germline, CDR1 is MDHEN and CDR2 SYDVKM. The junction had 6 bases not matched to a gene; V was cut back by 8 bases and J by 7 bases. The CDR3 DNA is TGTGCCAGCGGAGACAGGGGCCCTGGCTACACCTTC. It is translated as CASGDRGPGYTF.

CDR3 residues: CASVRAASTDTQYF. CDR3 DNA sequence: TGCGCCAGCGTGCGAGCTGCTAGCACAGATACGCAGTATTTT. The chain employs TRBV5-1 and TRBJ2-3; D gene unclear. Germline CDR1 reads SGHRS; CDR2 reads YFSETQ. This CDR3 is 14 amino acids long. The germline V and J ends were trimmed by 7 bases and 0 bases, with 12 bases remaining between them.

The chain employs TRBV6-1 and TRBJ2-1; 13 bases map to TRBD2. Germline V CDR1 and CDR2: MNHNS, SASEGT. J gave up 8 bases and V 5 bases, and 6 bases lay outside the gene matches. The CDR3 covers 15 residues. The CDR3 loop is CASSRLAGGLDEQFF. CDR3 DNA sequence: TGTGCCAGCAGTAGACTAGCGGGAGGTCTGGATGAGCAGTTCTTC.

CDR3 protein: CASSFNRAFETQYF. CDR3 in DNA: TGTGCCAGCAGTTTTAACAGGGCGTTCGAGACCCAGTACTTC. The J gene is TRBJ2-5, the V gene TRBV28, with D possibly being TRBD1 (6 bases). CDR3 length: 14 residues. V lost 3 bases to trimming and J lost 5 bases, with 13 bases between them. The germline V gene encodes CDR1 MDHEN and CDR2 SYDVKM. The entire variable domain, with the rest obtained from reference TRBV28 and TRBJ2-5, is as follows: DVKVTQSSRYLVKRTGEKVFLECVQDMDHENMFWYRQDPGLGLRLIYFSYDVKMKEKGDIPEGYSVSREKKERFSLILESASTNQTSMYLCASSFNRAFETQYFGPGTRLLVL.

This clonotype was seen a few times. The chain couples TRBV12-3 or TRBV12-4 to TRBJ2-1; 9 bases map to TRBD2. V lost 1 base and J lost 0; bases outside the gene matches: 7. The CDR3 is 18 residues long. CDR3 nucleotide sequence: TGTGCCAGCAGTTTAGGAGGACTAGCGATTAACTCCTACAATGAGCAGTTCTTC. Translation gives CASSLGGLAINSYNEQFF.

This clonotype was detected ten times or more. The chain uses TRBV7-9 and TRBJ2-5; TRBD1 might be the D (6 bases). The germline V gene has CDR1 SEHNR and CDR2 FQNEAQ (reference sequence). The V end lost 4 bases, the J end lost 4 bases, and 16 bases lay between the germline ends. This CDR3 contains 15 residues. The CDR3 nucleotides read TGTGCCAGCAGCTCCGGACAGACCCCTCTAGAGACCCAGTACTTC. This sequence encodes CASSSGQTPLETQYF.

This clonotype turned up a few times. The chain has TRBV5-6 and TRBJ2-4; no firm D call. From germline, CDR1 is SGHDT and CDR2 YYEEEE. Trimming pared 2 bases from V and 7 bases from J, leaving 10 bases between. The length of the CDR3 is 13 residues. For the CDR3, the DNA is TGTGCCAGCAGCTTTCTCCAGATCAACATTCAGTACTTC. Amino acid sequence: CASSFLQINIQYF.

In its sample, this clonotype was seen many times. V gene TRBV20-1 combines with J gene TRBJ2-1, with D unclear. There are 15 residues in the CDR3. The germline CDR1 and CDR2 sequences are DFQATT and SNEGSKA (reference sequence). V lost 0 bases and J lost 4, with 13 bases in between. CDR3 nucleotides: TGCAGTGCTAGAGATCTGAGCGCCAAGTACAATGAGCAGTTCTTC. Encoded protein: CSARDLSAKYNEQFF.

The V and J genes are TRBV13 and TRBJ2-2; a possible D gene is TRBD2 (6 bases). Germline CDR1 and CDR2: PRHDT and FYEKMQ (reference sequence). Between the trimmed V and J ends, which lost 7 bases and 3 bases, there was a span of 9 bases. The CDR3 sequence is 13 residues long. The CDR3 spells CASKWRDTGELFF. Here the CDR3 DNA reads TGTGCCAGCAAATGGAGGGACACCGGGGAGCTGTTTTTT. Full variable domain (remainder filled in from reference TRBV13 and TRBJ2-2): AAGVIQSPRHLIKEKRETATLKCYPIPRHDTVYWYQQGPGQDPQFLISFYEKMQSDKGSIPDRFSAQQFSDYHSELNMSSLELGDSALYFCASKWRDTGELFFGEGSRLTVL.

This clonotype has a count of ten or more. The chain is built from TRBV29-1 and TRBJ2-1; 12 bases line up with TRBD2. This CDR3 region has 15 residues. Losses at the gene ends were 4 bases for V and 9 bases for J; bases not matched to a gene: 10. Germline V gene sequence: CDR1 SQVTM, CDR2 ANQGSEA. The CDR3 protein is CSVGSSGRGSGEQFF. The CDR3 DNA follows: TGCAGCGTTGGATCTAGCGGGAGGGGTAGCGGTGAGCAGTTCTTC.

The table lists this clonotype with a few counts. The chain couples TRBV29-1 to TRBJ1-1, with 9 bases identical to TRBD1. The length of the CDR3 is 13 residues. V shed 6 bases, J shed 1 base, and the junction held 3 bases outside the gene matches. Germline V gene lookup returns CDR1 SQVTM and CDR2 ANQGSEA. CDR3 region: CSVTGGWNTEAFF. Written as DNA, the CDR3 is TGCAGCGTGACAGGGGGATGGAACACTGAAGCTTTCTTT.

On this clonotype itself: Sequence at one end of the junction differs from germline and may be a read error. The chain uses TRBV7-7 and TRBJ2-2; tentative D call: TRBD2 (6 bases). Germline V CDR1 and CDR2: SSHAT, FNYEAQ (reference sequence). This CDR3 contains 14 residues. CDR3 loop: CASSLTGSTGELFF. In DNA, the CDR3 is TGTGCTAGCAGCTTAACCGGGAGCACCGGGGAGCTGTTTTTT.

This rearrangement joins TRBV11-2 to TRBJ1-2; tentative D call: TRBD1 (5 bases). With 0 bases removed from V and 0 bases from J, the gap between germline ends came to 17 bases. This CDR3 has 18 amino acids. Germline CDR1 and CDR2: SGHAT and FQNNGV. CDR3 DNA: TGTGCCAGCAGCTTAGACTGGGGACGACAGAAAGCTAACTATGGCTACACCTTC. It is translated as CASSLDWGRQKANYGYTF.

This clonotype was seen many times. The chain links TRBV12-3 or TRBV12-4 to TRBJ2-7; TRBD2 aligns across 11 bases. Trimming cost V 5 bases and J 4 bases; bases outside gene matches: 7. The CDR3 runs 15 residues. In DNA form, the CDR3 reads TGTGCCAGCAGTCCCCAGACTAGCGGGAAGTACGAGCAGTACTTC. Residues: CASSPQTSGKYEQYF.

CDR3 nucleotides: TGCGCCAGCAGCGCCACTAGCGCCGGGGAGCTGTTTTTT. It yields the protein CASSATSAGELFF. The chain carries TRBV10-1 and TRBJ2-2; 7 nucleotides line up with TRBD2. The CDR3 is 13 residues long. Germline V lookup: CDR1 WNHNN, CDR2 SYGVQD (reference sequence). Unmatched junction bases numbered 4, after V lost 6 bases and J lost 6 bases.

This clonotype occurred many times. The V gene is TRBV5-4, the J gene TRBJ1-2; 8 positions match TRBD1. V trimming: 10 bases; J trimming: 2 bases; junction bases outside the gene matches: 4. The CDR3 has 12 residues. Germline V gene lookup returns CDR1 SGHNT and CDR2 YYREEE (reference sequence). The CDR3 protein is CASGQANYGYTF. For the CDR3, the DNA is TGTGCCTCGGGACAGGCGAACTATGGCTACACCTTC.

The J gene is TRBJ1-1, the V gene TRBV9; 9 bases match TRBD1. The CDR3 spans 14 residues. Germline V gene data show CDR1 as SGDLS and CDR2 as YYNGEE. J gave up 3 bases and V 5 bases, and 5 bases lay outside the gene matches. The CDR3 bases are TGTGCCAGCAGAAGACGGACAGGGGACACTGAAGCTTTCTTT. It specifies CASRRRTGDTEAFF. Full variable domain (rest looked up from reference TRBV9 and TRBJ1-1): DSGVTQTPKHLITATGQRVTLRCSPRSGDLSVYWYQQSLDQGLQFLIQYYNGEERAKGNILERFSAQQFPDLHSELNLSSLELGDSALYFCASRRRTGDTEAFFGQGTRLTVV.

This clonotype turned up a few times. This sequence joins TRBV29-1 and TRBJ2-3; D call uncertain. V was cut by 4 bases and J by 4 bases, with 9 bases left in between. CDR3 size: 12 residues. CDR1 is SQVTM and CDR2 is ANQGSEA in the germline V gene. In nucleotides, the CDR3 is TGCAGCGTTGCCCGAGGCGCAGATACGCAGTATTTT. Protein product: CSVARGADTQYF.

The rearrangement uses TRBV11-2 and TRBJ2-7; TRBD2 aligns across 13 bases. Germline CDR1 SGHAT, CDR2 FQNNGV. J gave up 5 bases and V 5 bases, and 18 bases lay outside the gene matches. The CDR3 consists of 19 residues. The CDR3 sequence: CASSMAQLAGGPMGHEQYF. DNA of the CDR3: TGTGCCAGCAGCATGGCCCAACTAGCGGGAGGGCCAATGGGCCACGAGCAGTACTTC.

At least ten counts were recorded for this clonotype. The rearrangement joins TRBV6-2 or TRBV6-3 to TRBJ2-5; 13 nucleotides line up with TRBD2. With 8 bases clipped from V and 3 bases from J, the junction kept 6 bases outside the gene matches. The CDR3 consists of 15 residues. The germline V gene has CDR1 MNHEY and CDR2 SVGEGT. Here the CDR3 DNA reads TGTGCCAGCGGGCCGGGACTAGCGGGAAAAGAGACCCAGTACTTC. Translation gives CASGPGLAGKETQYF.

This clonotype was detected only a few times. The CDR3 DNA follows: TGTGCCAGCAGTGAAGCGCTACCGCTAGCGGGAGTCGGAGAGCAGTTCTTC. Amino acids: CASSEALPLAGVGEQFF. The V and J genes are TRBV2 and TRBJ2-1, with 10 positions matching TRBD2. Trimming cost V 0 bases and J 10 bases; bases outside gene matches: 12. The CDR3 consists of 17 residues. CDR1 SNHLY and CDR2 FYNNEI come from the germline V gene.

The rearrangement uses TRBV18 and TRBJ2-7, with 7 bases lining up with TRBD1. The length of the CDR3 is 17 residues. The ends lost 1 base at V and 2 bases at J; junction bases unmatched: 11. The germline V gene encodes CDR1 KGHSH and CDR2 LQKENI. In nucleotides, the CDR3 is TGTGCCAGCTCACCACTACCCCCGGACAGGAGGACCTACGAGCAGTACTTC. Translated: CASSPLPPDRRTYEQYF.

In this sample, this clonotype turned up a few times. This chain links TRBV5-1 with TRBJ2-3; D not resolved. CDR3 length equals 11 residues. V shed 4 bases and J shed 6 bases, with 6 bases lying between them. Germline loops: CDR1 SGHRS, CDR2 YFSETQ. This CDR3 reads CASSGSDTQYF. In nucleotides, the CDR3 is TGCGCCAGCAGCGGGTCGGATACGCAGTATTTT. Complete variable domain (other parts from reference TRBV5-1 and TRBJ2-3): KAGVTQTPRYLIKTRGQQVTLSCSPISGHRSVSWYQQTPGQGLQFLFEYFSETQRNKGNFPGRFSGRQFSNSRSEMNVSTLELGDSALYLCASSGSDTQYFGPGTRLTVL.